A single sample gave rise to the 29 T cell receptor beta chains below, sequenced in a study of T cell changes during pregnancy in multiple sclerosis. Data came from immunoSEQ multiplex PCR; TCRdb stores just in-frame clones and leaves some out. The repertoire holds 40,000 to 45,000 clones, about 88% seen once, with about 5.5% in the top ten. Sequenced here: CD8+ T cells from peripheral blood mononuclear cells, sampled after pregnancy. These receptors all come from a female donor in good health, enrolled as a control in a pregnancy study.

V and J are TRBV9 and TRBJ2-7; maybe TRBD1 (5 bases). CDR1 SGDLS and CDR2 YYNGEE come from the germline V gene. With 4 bases removed from V and 0 bases from J, the gap between germline ends came to 11 bases. The CDR3 runs to 14 residues. The CDR3 region is CASSSSTGSYEQYF. CDR3 coding DNA: TGTGCCAGCAGCTCCAGTACAGGCTCCTACGAGCAGTACTTC.

This clone was detected a few times. The genes are TRBV7-2 and TRBJ1-5, with D unclear. Germline values: CDR1 SGHTA, CDR2 FQGNSA. V shed 2 bases and J shed 1 base, with 9 bases lying between them. This CDR3 is 15 amino acids long. In DNA form, the CDR3 reads TGTGCCAGCAGCTTAAATGACAACAGCAATCAGCCCCAGCATTTT. Its translation is CASSLNDNSNQPQHF.

This chain joins TRBV4-3 and TRBJ2-3; D is unclear. The CDR3 is 16 residues long. Deletions cut 1 base from V and 2 bases from J, with 13 bases between. Germline loops: CDR1 LGHNA, CDR2 YSLEER. The CDR3 DNA sequence: TGCGCCAGCAGCCAAGTTACGTACCGGTCCACAGATACGCAGTATTTT. Translating gives CASSQVTYRSTDTQYF.

The J gene is TRBJ2-7, the V gene TRBV4-3, with 8 positions matching TRBD1. J gave up 3 bases and V 5 bases, and 6 bases lay outside the gene matches. From germline, CDR1 is LGHNA and CDR2 YSLEER. The CDR3 spans 14 residues. The CDR3 protein is CASSLGQAVYEQYF. In nucleotides, the CDR3 is TGCGCCAGCAGCTTGGGACAGGCCGTCTACGAGCAGTACTTC.

The chain links TRBV6-5 to TRBJ2-5; 8 nucleotides match TRBD1. Germline V gene sequence: CDR1 MNHEY, CDR2 SVGAGI. The CDR3 consists of 14 residues. With 2 bases clipped from V and 7 bases from J, the junction kept 6 bases outside the gene matches. This CDR3 reads CASSYGVQGGTQYF. The CDR3 region has the DNA TGTGCCAGCAGTTACGGGGTACAGGGGGGGACCCAGTACTTC.

By sample fraction, this clone is medium-sized. The chain links TRBV7-9 to TRBJ2-1, with 7 bases that match TRBD2. The CDR3 has 14 amino acids. V shed 7 bases and J 7 bases; nucleotides not matched to a gene: 10. Germline lookup yields CDR1 SEHNR and CDR2 FQNEAQ (reference sequence). CDR3 loop: CASKEAGVANEQFF. The CDR3 nucleotides are TGTGCCAGCAAAGAGGCGGGGGTAGCAAATGAGCAGTTCTTC.

The V call is TRBV7-8, the J call TRBJ1-6, with 7 bases that match TRBD1. Germline V lookup: CDR1 SGHVS, CDR2 FQNEAQ. The CDR3 is 15 residues long. The V and J ends lost 5 bases and 10 bases, in that order; junction bases with no gene match: 11. In DNA form, the CDR3 reads TGTGCCAGCAGCCCAGGGACAGTGGGGCTATCACCCCTCCACTTT. Translated: CASSPGTVGLSPLHF.

The chain links TRBV9 to TRBJ2-1, with 7 bases fitting TRBD2. The CDR3 loop spans 12 amino acids. The J segment lost 7 bases and the V segment lost 4 bases, leaving 2 bases of the junction unmatched. CDR1 is SGDLS, CDR2 YYNGEE, per germline. The CDR3 region is CASSSGGNEQFF. DNA of the CDR3: TGTGCCAGCAGCTCCGGGGGGAATGAGCAGTTCTTC.

The chain has TRBV18 and TRBJ2-7; TRBD2 might be the D (6 bases). The CDR3 sequence is 14 residues long. The germline gives CDR1 KGHSH, CDR2 LQKENI. Trimming pared 3 bases from V and 4 bases from J, leaving 13 bases between. In DNA form, the CDR3 reads TGTGCCAGCTCACCGGGGGGTTCAGCATACGAGCAGTACTTC. Translation gives CASSPGGSAYEQYF.

V is TRBV7-9 and J is TRBJ2-7, with 9 bases identical to TRBD1. Germline assignment: CDR1 SEHNR and CDR2 FQNEAQ (reference sequence). J gave up 2 bases and V 3 bases, and 2 bases lay outside the gene matches. The CDR3 totals 14 residues. Here the CDR3 DNA reads TGTGCCAGCAGCTTGGGACAGGGTGCCTACGAGCAGTACTTC. Its translation is CASSLGQGAYEQYF.

This chain joins TRBV19 and TRBJ1-1; D is possibly TRBD1 (6 bases). The V end was cut by 9 bases, the J end by 9 bases, with 14 bases between. CDR3 length: 11 amino acids. Germline V gives CDR1 LNHDA, CDR2 SQIVND (reference sequence). CDR3 coding DNA: TGTGCCAGCGGCCCGGGGGGCCAAGCTTTCTTT. It codes for CASGPGGQAFF.

V and J are TRBV11-2 and TRBJ2-3; no firm D call. The V end lost 4 bases, the J end lost 7 bases, and 9 bases lay between the germline ends. CDR1 SGHAT and CDR2 FQNNGV come from the germline V gene. The CDR3 is 12 residues long. The CDR3 nucleotides are TGTGCCAGCAGCTCCGACTCAAATACGCAGTATTTT. Protein product: CASSSDSNTQYF. The full variable domain, its missing parts supplied by reference TRBV11-2 and TRBJ2-3, is EAGVAQSPRYKIIEKRQSVAFWCNPISGHATLYWYQQILGQGPKLLIQFQNNGVVDDSQLPKDRFSAERLKGVDSTLKIQPAKLEDSAVYLCASSSDSNTQYFGPGTRLTVL.

This clone was found a few times. The V and J genes are TRBV2 and TRBJ1-1, with D perhaps matching TRBD1 (5 bases). Germline values: CDR1 SNHLY, CDR2 FYNNEI. This CDR3 is built from 15 residues. With 1 base removed from V and 5 bases from J, the gap between germline ends came to 14 bases. As DNA, the CDR3 is TGTGCCAGCAGTGAAGTGGAGCACAGGTCTACTGAAGCTTTCTTT. This encodes CASSEVEHRSTEAFF.

This chain joins TRBV7-3 and TRBJ2-7, with TRBD1 matching 10 bases. Germline V gene lookup returns CDR1 SGHTA and CDR2 FQGTGA. The CDR3 is 14 residues long. V was pared by 2 bases and J by 4 bases, with 2 bases of the junction left unmatched. CDR3: CASSLGGQGYEQYF. The CDR3 bases are TGTGCCAGCAGCTTAGGGGGACAGGGGTACGAGCAGTACTTC.

This chain links TRBV6-1 with TRBJ1-1; 8 bases agree with TRBD1. The CDR3 length is 15 residues. V lost 4 bases and J lost 6; bases outside the gene matches: 10. Germline V gene sequence: CDR1 MNHNS, CDR2 SASEGT. CDR3 protein: CASSGRGRGLPEAFF. CDR3 DNA: TGTGCCAGCAGTGGGAGGGGCAGGGGGCTTCCTGAAGCTTTCTTT.

V and J are TRBV11-3 and TRBJ2-2; tentatively, D is TRBD1 (6 bases). The V end lost 3 bases, the J end lost 4 bases, and 9 bases lay between the germline ends. The CDR3 totals 14 residues. Germline CDR1 and CDR2: SGHNT and YENEEA. As DNA, the CDR3 is TGTGCCAGCAGCTTCAGGGGTAGCACCGGGGAGCTGTTTTTT. Amino acid sequence: CASSFRGSTGELFF.

The chain couples TRBV10-2 to TRBJ1-1; tentative D call: TRBD1 (6 bases). CDR1 and CDR2 from the germline V gene are WSHSY and SAAADI. Trimming shortened V by 2 bases and J by 6 bases, and 16 bases separated the two germline ends. The CDR3 covers 15 residues. The CDR3 region is CASSEGGGGISEAFF. The CDR3 DNA is TGCGCCAGCAGTGAGGGGGGGGGCGGTATTTCTGAAGCTTTCTTT.

This clone appeared once. The chain combines TRBV30 with TRBJ1-5, with 8 positions matching TRBD1. This CDR3 spans 14 amino acids. Trimming took 0 bases from V and 7 from J; bases not matched to a gene: 5. Looked up from germline, CDR1 is GTSNPN and CDR2 is SVGIG (reference sequence). As DNA, the CDR3 is TGTGCCTGGAGTGTACGGACAGGGAGGCAGCCCCAGCATTTT. This translates into CAWSVRTGRQPQHF.

V gene TRBV11-2 combines with J gene TRBJ1-2, with D unclear. V was shortened by 5 bases and J by 5 bases, with 15 bases between the two germline ends. This CDR3 comprises 14 residues. Germline V gene sequence: CDR1 SGHAT, CDR2 FQNNGV. The DNA for the CDR3 is TGTGCCAGCAGCGTAGGAACATCCGTTTATGGCTACACCTTC. This sequence encodes CASSVGTSVYGYTF.

V and J are TRBV15 and TRBJ2-7; TRBD2 matches 8 bases. The V and J ends lost 1 base and 2 bases, in that order; junction bases with no gene match: 7. Germline V gene data show CDR1 as LNHNV and CDR2 as YYDKDF (reference sequence). The CDR3 is made up of 16 amino acids. Here the CDR3 reads CATSRVKSGGTYEQYF. DNA for the CDR3: TGTGCCACCAGCAGAGTTAAGAGCGGGGGCACCTACGAGCAGTACTTC.

The chain is built from TRBV4-3 and TRBJ2-3; no definite D call. Germline V CDR1 and CDR2: LGHNA, YSLEER. Trimming removed 0 bases from V and 12 bases from J, with 13 bases in between. The CDR3 covers 13 residues. CDR3 in amino acids: CASSQDRTVRQYF. The DNA for the CDR3 is TGCGCCAGCAGCCAAGACAGAACAGTCCGTCAGTATTTT.

The J gene is TRBJ2-3, the V gene TRBV7-9; 9 bases map to TRBD1. Germline V gene data show CDR1 as SEHNR and CDR2 as FQNEAQ (reference sequence). The CDR3 runs 15 residues. The J segment lost 5 bases and the V segment lost 5 bases, leaving 8 bases of the junction unmatched. In DNA form, the CDR3 reads TGTGCCAGCAGCCCCCCGGACAGGGGAGGAGATACGCAGTATTTT. Its translation: CASSPPDRGGDTQYF.

The chain carries TRBV9 and TRBJ2-5; 9 nucleotides line up with TRBD1. J gave up 5 bases and V 3 bases, and 8 bases lay outside the gene matches. The CDR3 has 15 residues. Germline V gives CDR1 SGDLS, CDR2 YYNGEE. The CDR3: CASSGGTGLIETQYF. CDR3 DNA: TGTGCCAGCAGCGGGGGGACAGGGCTAATTGAGACCCAGTACTTC.

The gene calls are TRBV14 and TRBJ2-2; D is unclear. V lost 7 bases, J lost 7 bases, and 13 bases lay in between. Looked up from germline, CDR1 is SGHDN and CDR2 is FVKESK. The CDR3 runs 13 residues. CDR3 DNA: TGTGCCAGCACCCTCAGACGAGGCGGGGAGCTGTTTTTT. Protein: CASTLRRGGELFF.

The chain recombines TRBV9 with TRBJ1-1; 9 bases are a match to TRBD1. This CDR3 spans 14 amino acids. V shed 6 bases, J shed 5 bases, and the junction held 8 bases outside the gene matches. Germline CDR1 SGDLS, CDR2 YYNGEE. The CDR3 is CASTAYGTGTEAFF. CDR3 nucleotides: TGTGCCAGCACCGCTTACGGGACAGGGACTGAAGCTTTCTTT.

The chain is built from TRBV5-6 and TRBJ2-1; 16 bases line up with TRBD2. Germline V gene sequence: CDR1 SGHDT, CDR2 YYEEEE. The CDR3 length is 16 residues. Trimming took 4 bases from V and 6 from J; bases not matched to a gene: 4. As DNA, the CDR3 is TGTGCCAGCAGCGGGGGGACTAGCGGGGGGGCCAATGAGCAGTTCTTC. Protein: CASSGGTSGGANEQFF.

The chain recombines TRBV28 with TRBJ2-7; D not resolved. Germline assignment: CDR1 MDHEN and CDR2 SYDVKM. There are 11 residues in the CDR3. V was pared by 6 bases and J by 3 bases, with 6 bases between. CDR3 sequence (DNA): TGTGCCAGCAGCAACAACTACGAGCAGTACTTC. It specifies CASSNNYEQYF.

The chain combines TRBV10-3 with TRBJ1-4; weak D call: TRBD1 (6 bases). From germline, CDR1 is ENHRY and CDR2 SYGVKD. The CDR3 totals 15 residues. Trimming removed 6 bases at V and 1 base at J, with 12 bases between. The CDR3 DNA sequence: TGTGCCATCAGAGGGGGGGAACTAACTAATGAAAAACTGTTTTTT. Its translation: CAIRGGELTNEKLFF.

CDR3 nucleotide sequence: TGTGCCAGCAGCTTGGGGGGACTAGCGGGGGGGCCGGGAGATACGCAGTATTTT. Protein: CASSLGGLAGGPGDTQYF. J is TRBJ2-3 and V is TRBV5-4, with TRBD2 identical over 16 bases. The junction had 6 bases not matched to a gene; V was cut back by 0 bases and J by 5 bases. This CDR3 region has 18 residues. Germline CDR1 and CDR2: SGHNT and YYREEE (reference sequence).